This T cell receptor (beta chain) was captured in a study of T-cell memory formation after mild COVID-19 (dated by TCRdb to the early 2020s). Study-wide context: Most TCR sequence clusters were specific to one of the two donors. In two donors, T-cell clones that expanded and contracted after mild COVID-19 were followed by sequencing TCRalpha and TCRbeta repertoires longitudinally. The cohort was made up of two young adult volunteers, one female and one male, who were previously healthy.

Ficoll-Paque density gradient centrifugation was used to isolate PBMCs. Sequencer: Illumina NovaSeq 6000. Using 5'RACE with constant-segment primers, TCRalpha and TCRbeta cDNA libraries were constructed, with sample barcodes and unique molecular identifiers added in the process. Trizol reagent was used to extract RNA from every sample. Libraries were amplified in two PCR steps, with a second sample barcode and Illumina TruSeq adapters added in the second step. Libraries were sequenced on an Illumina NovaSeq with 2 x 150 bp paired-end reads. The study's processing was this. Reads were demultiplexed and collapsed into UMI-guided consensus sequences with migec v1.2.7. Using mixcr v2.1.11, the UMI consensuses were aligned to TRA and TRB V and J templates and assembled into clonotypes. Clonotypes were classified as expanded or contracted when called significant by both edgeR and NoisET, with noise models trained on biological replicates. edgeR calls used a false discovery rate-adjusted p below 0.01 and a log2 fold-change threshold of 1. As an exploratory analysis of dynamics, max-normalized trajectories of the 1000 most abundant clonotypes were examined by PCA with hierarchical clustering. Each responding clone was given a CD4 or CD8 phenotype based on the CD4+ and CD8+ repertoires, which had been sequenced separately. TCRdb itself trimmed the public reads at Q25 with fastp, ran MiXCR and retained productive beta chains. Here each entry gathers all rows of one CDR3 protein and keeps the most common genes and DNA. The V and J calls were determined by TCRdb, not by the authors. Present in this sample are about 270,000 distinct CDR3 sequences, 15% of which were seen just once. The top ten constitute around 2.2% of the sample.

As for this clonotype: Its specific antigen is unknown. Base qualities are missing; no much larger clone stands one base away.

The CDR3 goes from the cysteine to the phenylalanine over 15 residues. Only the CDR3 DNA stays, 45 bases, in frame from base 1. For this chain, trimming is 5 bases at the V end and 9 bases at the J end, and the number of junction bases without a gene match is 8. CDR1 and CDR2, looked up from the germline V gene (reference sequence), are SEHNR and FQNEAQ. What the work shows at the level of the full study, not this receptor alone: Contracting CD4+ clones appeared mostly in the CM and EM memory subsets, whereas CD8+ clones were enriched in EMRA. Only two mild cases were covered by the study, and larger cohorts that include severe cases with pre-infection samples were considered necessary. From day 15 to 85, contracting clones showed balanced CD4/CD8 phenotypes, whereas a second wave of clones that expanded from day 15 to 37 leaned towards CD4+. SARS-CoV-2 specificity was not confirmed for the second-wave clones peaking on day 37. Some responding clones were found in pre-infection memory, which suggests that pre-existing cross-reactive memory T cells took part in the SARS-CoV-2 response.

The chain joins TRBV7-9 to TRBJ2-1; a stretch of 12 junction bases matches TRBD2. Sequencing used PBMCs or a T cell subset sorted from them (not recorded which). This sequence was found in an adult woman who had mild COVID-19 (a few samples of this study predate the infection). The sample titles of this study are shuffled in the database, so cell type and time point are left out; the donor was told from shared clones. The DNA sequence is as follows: TGTGCCAGCAGCAGGACTAGCGGGGATCTCAGTGAGCAGTTCTTC. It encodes CASSRTSGDLSEQFF.